This T cell receptor (beta chain) comes out of a study of blood T cell repertoires in COVID-19. This clone was observed at least ten times. TCRdb's table, derived via immunoSEQ multiplex PCR, lists solely in-frame clones and lacks some. The sample contains some 140,000 clones, 65% to 80% of which appear only once. The CDR3 contains 18 residues. The V gene end was trimmed by 1 base and the J gene end by 3 bases; junction bases not matched to a gene: 8. Germline CDR1 is MDHEN and CDR2 is SYDVKM. This chain links TRBV28 with TRBJ2-3, with 12 bases fitting TRBD2. Sequenced: peripheral blood. The receptor comes from a man in his sixties with acute or convalescent COVID-19. The CDR3 nucleotides are TGTGCCAGCAGTTTATTGCCCCCGACTAGCGGGGGAACAGATACGCAGTATTTT. Amino acid sequence: CASSLLPPTSGGTDTQYF.